What follows is one T cell receptor beta chain and its context. Its matching antigen is unknown. 5'RACE template switching built TCR beta cDNA with unique molecular identifiers. TCRdb reprocessed the 5' RACE reads, keeping one entry per CDR3 protein, no DNA. Found here are hundreds of thousands of distinct CDR3 sequences; the top ten clones hold less than 4.5%. This record comes from a study of T cells expressing NK-cell markers. At the level of the study: Repertoire data for TCR beta were derived from sorted T cells (CD3+CD56+NKG2C+, CD3+CD56+NKG2C- and CD3+CD56-NKG2C+). General study points: Similarly, these clonotypes led the CD3+CD56-NKG2C+ fraction as well in a few donors.

There are 16 residues in the CDR3. Germline V gives CDR1 SGHTS, CDR2 YDEGEE. This clonotype originated in a young man in good health. The sample consisted of blood T cells: a sorted CD56 or NKG2C T cell subset, CD4+ or CD8+ T cells, or bulk PBMC T cells (not recorded which). The V and J genes are TRBV5-8 and TRBJ2-1; TCRdb gives TRBD1 as the D gene, but with no DNA this cannot be confirmed. The CDR3 is CASSLATLAGMSILFF.